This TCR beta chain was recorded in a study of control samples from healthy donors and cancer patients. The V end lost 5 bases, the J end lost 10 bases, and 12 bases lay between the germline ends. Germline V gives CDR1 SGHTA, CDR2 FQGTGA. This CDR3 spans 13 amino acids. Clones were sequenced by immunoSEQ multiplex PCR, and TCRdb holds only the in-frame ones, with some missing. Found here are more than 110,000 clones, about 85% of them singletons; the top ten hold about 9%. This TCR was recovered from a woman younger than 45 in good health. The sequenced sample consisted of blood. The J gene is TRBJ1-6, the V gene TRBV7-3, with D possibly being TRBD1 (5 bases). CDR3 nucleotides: TGTGCCAGCAGCCCGAGTGGGGGGTCACCCCTCCACTTT. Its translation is CASSPSGGSPLHF.